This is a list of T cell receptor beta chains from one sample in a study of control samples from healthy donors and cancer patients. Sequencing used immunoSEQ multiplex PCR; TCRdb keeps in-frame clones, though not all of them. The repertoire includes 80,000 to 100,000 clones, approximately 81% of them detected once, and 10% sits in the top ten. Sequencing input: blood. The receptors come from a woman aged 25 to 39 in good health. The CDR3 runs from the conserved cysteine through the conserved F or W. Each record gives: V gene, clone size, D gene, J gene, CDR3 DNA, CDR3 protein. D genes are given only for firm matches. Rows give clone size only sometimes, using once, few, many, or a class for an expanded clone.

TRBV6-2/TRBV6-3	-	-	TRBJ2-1	TGTGCCAGCAGTTACTCGATGGTCGGAACTGCCTACAATGAGCAGTTCTTC	CASSYSMVGTAYNEQFF
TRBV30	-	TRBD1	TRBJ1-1	TGTGCCTCAACGGGACAGACGAACACTGAAGCTTTCTTT	CASTGQTNTEAFF
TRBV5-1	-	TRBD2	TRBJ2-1	TGCGCCAGCAGCCCCAGCGGGGGGGCAAGGACCTACAATGAGCAGTTCTTC	CASSPSGGARTYNEQFF
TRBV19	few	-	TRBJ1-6	TGTGCCAGTAGTATTGGGGTCGGTTCACCCCTCCACTTT	CASSIGVGSPLHF
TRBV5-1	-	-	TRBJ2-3	TGCGCCAGCAGCGTAGACCGATCCACAGATACGCAGTATTTT	CASSVDRSTDTQYF
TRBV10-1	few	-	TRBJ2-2	TGCGCCAGCAGTGACAGAGGGACCGGGGAGCTGTTTTTT	CASSDRGTGELFF
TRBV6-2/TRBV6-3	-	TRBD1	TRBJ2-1	TGTGCCAGCAGTTCTACAGGGGGCAATGAGCAGTTCTTC	CASSSTGGNEQFF
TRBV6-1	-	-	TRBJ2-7	TGTGCCAGCAGTGAAGTACCAGGGCACGGAGACGAGCAGTACTTC	CASSEVPGHGDEQYF
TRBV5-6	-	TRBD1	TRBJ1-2	TGTGCCAGCAGCCCCCGGACAGGGGGCGGCTATGGCTACACCTTC	CASSPRTGGGYGYTF
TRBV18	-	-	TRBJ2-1	TGTGCCAGCTCACCACCGGAGTGGCGGGGTGGTGAGCAGTTCTTC	CASSPPEWRGGEQFF
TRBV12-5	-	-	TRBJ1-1	TGTGCTAGTGGTTTGGTAGGGGGGGGTGAAGCTTTCTTT	CASGLVGGGEAFF
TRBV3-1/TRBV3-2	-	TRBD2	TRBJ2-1	TGTGCCAGCAGCCAAAATTTCGGGACTAGCTCGTTCTTC	CASSQNFGTSSFF
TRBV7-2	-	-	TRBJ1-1	TGTGCCAGCAGTACGGGCTGGGGGACTGAAGCTTTCTTT	CASSTGWGTEAFF
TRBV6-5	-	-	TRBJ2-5	TGTGCCAGCACATGGGACCAAGAGACCCAGTACTTC	CASTWDQETQYF
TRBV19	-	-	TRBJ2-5	TGTGCCAGTAGTATACGGGGCTCAAAAGAGACCCAGTACTTC	CASSIRGSKETQYF
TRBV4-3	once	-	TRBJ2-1	TGCGCCAGCAGCCCTTCTAGCCTTTCCTACAATGAGCAGTTCTTC	CASSPSSLSYNEQFF